Listed below are T cell receptor beta chains from one sample, sequenced in a study of T-cell reconstitution after alpha-beta-depleted transplantation in children. From the PCR reads, TCRdb called clonotypes with MiXCR, one entry per CDR3 protein. The table lists some 4,100 distinct CDR3 sequences, roughly a quarter of them singletons, with less than 75% in the top ten. The sequences come from PBMCs, mostly from graft donor cells, collected 60 days after TCRalphabeta/CD19-depleted stem cell transplant. The receptors originated from a boy younger than two who had a stem cell transplant for acute myeloid leukemia, so the T cells may come from the graft donor. The CDR3 runs from the conserved cysteine through the conserved F or W. Each record gives: J gene, CDR3 length, V gene, D gene, clone size, CDR3 protein, CDR3 DNA. The D gene is left open where the match is weak. Size tells how often a clone was seen (once, few, many) or the class of an expanded clone, and some rows leave it out.

>TRBJ1-6|16|TRBV3-1|TRBD1|many
CASSRGMGQARTPLHF
TGTGCCAGCAGCCGAGGAATGGGACAGGCAAGGACACCCCTCCACTTT
>TRBJ2-1|13|TRBV7-9|-|many
CASSPLGGNEQFF
TGTGCCAGCAGCCCTCTAGGGGGGAATGAGCAGTTCTTC
>TRBJ1-1|12|TRBV6-2/TRBV6-3|-|-
CASSYPDVEAFF
TGTGCCAGCAGTTATCCTGATGTGGAAGCTTTCTTT
>TRBJ1-1|13|TRBV19|-|many
CASSKTVNTEAFF
TGTGCCAGTAGCAAGACAGTGAACACTGAAGCTTTCTTT
>TRBJ2-1|14|TRBV4-1|-|many
CASGGATSYNEQFF
TGCGCCAGCGGGGGGGCCACCTCCTACAATGAGCAGTTCTTC
>TRBJ1-1|15|TRBV9|TRBD1|many
CASRRQGAPDTEAFF
TGTGCCAGCAGGCGACAGGGGGCGCCTGACACTGAAGCTTTCTTT
>TRBJ1-1|14|TRBV5-1|-|many
CASSSDSTVTEAFF
TGCGCCAGCAGCTCGGACAGTACGGTCACTGAAGCTTTCTTT
>TRBJ1-5|15|TRBV7-9|TRBD1|-
CASSLDGTANQPQHF
TGTGCCAGCAGCTTAGACGGGACAGCGAATCAGCCCCAGCATTTT
>TRBJ2-1|12|TRBV5-4|-|-
CSSSFDRHEKFF
TGTTCCAGCAGCTTCGACCGGCATGAGAAGTTCTTC
>TRBJ2-7|15|TRBV3-1|-|medium-sized
CASSQVYPGTNEQYF
TGTGCCAGCAGCCAAGTGTATCCGGGGACGAACGAGCAGTACTTC
>TRBJ1-5|16|TRBV20-1|-|many
CSVPNRDGSRNQPQHF
TGCAGTGTTCCGAACCGGGACGGCTCCAGAAATCAGCCCCAGCATTTT
>TRBJ2-1|16|TRBV13|TRBD2|many
CASSPRLAGSYNEQFF
TGTGCCAGCAGCCCCCGACTAGCGGGCTCCTACAATGAGCAGTTCTTC
>TRBJ1-5|14|TRBV20-1|TRBD1|many
CSASTYRGPQPQHF
TGCAGTGCTAGTACTTACAGGGGGCCTCAGCCCCAGCATTTT
>TRBJ2-3|12|TRBV2|-|many
CASSEERSTQYF
TGTGCCAGCAGTGAAGAGAGGAGTACGCAGTATTTT
>TRBJ2-7|13|TRBV9|-|many
CASSVEGRYEQYF
TGTGCCAGCAGCGTAGAGGGTCGTTACGAGCAGTACTTC
>TRBJ1-3|13|TRBV7-9|-|many
CASGGGKGNTIYF
TGTGCCAGTGGGGGGGGGAAGGGAAACACCATATATTTT
>TRBJ2-5|16|TRBV7-2|TRBD1|many
CASSHYPGQGRETQYF
TGTGCCAGCAGCCATTACCCGGGACAGGGAAGAGAGACCCAGTACTTC
>TRBJ1-1|14|TRBV6-5|-|many
CASSQPTGSTEAFF
TGTGCCAGCAGCCAGCCCACAGGGTCCACTGAAGCTTTCTTT
>TRBJ2-5|14|TRBV5-1|-|many
CASSLGTSQETQYF
TGCGCCAGCAGCTTAGGGACTTCACAAGAGACCCAGTACTTC
>TRBJ1-2|13|TRBV12-3/TRBV12-4|-|many
CASTPRTVYGYTF
TGTGCCAGCACCCCCCGGACAGTCTATGGCTACACCTTC
>TRBJ2-5|15|TRBV7-7|-|many
CASSLIPGTQETQYF
TGTGCCAGCAGCTTAATCCCCGGGACGCAAGAGACCCAGTACTTC
>TRBJ1-2|14|TRBV3-1|-|many
CASSQVSGSYGYTF
TGTGCCAGCAGCCAAGTATCGGGTAGCTATGGCTACACCTTC
>TRBJ1-5|14|TRBV24-1|TRBD1|medium-sized
CATSDSGQHQPQHF
TGTGCCACCAGTGATTCGGGACAGCATCAGCCCCAGCATTTT
>TRBJ2-3|15|TRBV19|-|-
CASSEQGSRTDTQYF
TGTGCCAGTAGTGAGCAGGGGAGTCGCACAGATACGCAGTATTTT
>TRBJ2-1|15|TRBV19|-|-
CASSLDRTNYNEQFF
TGTGCCAGTAGTCTCGACAGGACTAACTACAATGAGCAGTTCTTC
>TRBJ1-4|14|TRBV5-5|-|many
CASSFGGGVEKLFF
TGTGCCAGCAGCTTCGGAGGGGGAGTTGAAAAACTGTTTTTT
>TRBJ2-3|12|TRBV15|-|few
CAVLGDTDTQYF
TGTGCGGTCTTGGGGGACACAGATACGCAGTATTTT
>TRBJ2-5|12|TRBV7-9|-|many
CASRGGKETQYF
TGTGCCAGCAGGGGGGGCAAAGAGACCCAGTACTTC
>TRBJ2-7|18|TRBV6-5|TRBD1|many
CASSYGTGGAPSSYEQYF
TGTGCCAGCAGTTACGGGACAGGGGGCGCCCCGAGCTCCTACGAGCAGTACTTC
>TRBJ2-3|14|TRBV28|-|-
CASSFGLVGSEQYF
TGTGCCAGCAGCTTCGGGCTCGTGGGTTCTGAGCAGTATTTT
>TRBJ1-1|13|TRBV7-2|-|many
CASSPDRRTEAFF
TGTGCCAGCAGCCCAGACAGGAGGACTGAAGCTTTCTTT
>TRBJ2-1|11|TRBV30|-|many
CAWSPRDEQFF
TGTGCCTGGAGTCCCCGAGATGAGCAGTTCTTC
>TRBJ2-1|14|TRBV24-1|-|many
CATSDGPLDNEQFF
TGTGCCACCTCCGACGGGCCCTTAGACAATGAGCAGTTCTTC
>TRBJ2-7|15|TRBV5-1|TRBD1|-
CASSPQGANYYEQYF
TGCGCCAGCAGCCCACAGGGGGCGAACTACTACGAGCAGTACTTC
>TRBJ1-2|13|TRBV20-1|-|many
CSARASRDGGYTF
TGCAGTGCTAGAGCGTCCAGGGACGGGGGCTACACCTTC
>TRBJ2-6|14|TRBV5-1|-|many
CASDPGTGANVLTF
TGCGCCAGCGACCCCGGGACTGGGGCCAACGTCCTGACTTTC
>TRBJ2-1|17|TRBV18|-|medium-sized
CASSPPIWKSSYNEQFF
TGTGCCAGCTCACCACCGATTTGGAAGAGCTCCTACAATGAGCAGTTCTTC
>TRBJ2-3|14|TRBV24-1|TRBD2|medium-sized
CATSVGGITDTQYF
TGTGCCACCAGCGTCGGGGGGATTACAGATACGCAGTATTTT
>TRBJ2-3|13|TRBV20-1|-|many
CSAQPLSADTQYF
TGCAGTGCGCAGCCTCTAAGCGCAGATACGCAGTATTTT